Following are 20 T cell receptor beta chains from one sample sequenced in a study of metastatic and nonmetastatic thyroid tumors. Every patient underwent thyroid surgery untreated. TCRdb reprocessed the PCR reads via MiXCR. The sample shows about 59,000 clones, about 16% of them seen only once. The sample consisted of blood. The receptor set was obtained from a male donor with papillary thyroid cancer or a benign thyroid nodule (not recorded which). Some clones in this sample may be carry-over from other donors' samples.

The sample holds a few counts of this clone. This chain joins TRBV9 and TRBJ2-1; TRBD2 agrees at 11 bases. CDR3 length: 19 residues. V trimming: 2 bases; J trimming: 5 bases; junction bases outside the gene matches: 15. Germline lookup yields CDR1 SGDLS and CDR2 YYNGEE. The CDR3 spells CASSVDGSGLSGGDNEQFF. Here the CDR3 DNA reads TGTGCCAGCAGCGTCGATGGGTCGGGTCTTAGCGGGGGGGACAATGAGCAGTTCTTC.

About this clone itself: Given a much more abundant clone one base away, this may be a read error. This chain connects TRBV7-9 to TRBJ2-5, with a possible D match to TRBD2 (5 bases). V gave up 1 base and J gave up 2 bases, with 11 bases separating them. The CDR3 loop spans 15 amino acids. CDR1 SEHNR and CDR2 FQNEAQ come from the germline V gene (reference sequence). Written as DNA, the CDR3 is TGTGCCAGCAGCTTAGTAGCGTGTTTTCAAGAGACCCAGTACTTC. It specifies CASSLVACFQETQYF.

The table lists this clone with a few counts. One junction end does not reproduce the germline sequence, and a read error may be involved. The CDR3 loop is CASSLLARGHHPQHF. CDR3 in DNA: TGTGCCAGCAGTCTCCTGGCCAGGGGTCATCATCCCCAGCATTTT. The chain couples TRBV12-3 or TRBV12-4 to TRBJ1-5; D is possibly TRBD1 (6 bases). The CDR3 runs to 15 residues.

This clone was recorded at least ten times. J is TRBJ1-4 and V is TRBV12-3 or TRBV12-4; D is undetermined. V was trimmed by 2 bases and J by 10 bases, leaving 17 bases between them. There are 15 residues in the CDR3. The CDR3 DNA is TGTGCCAGCAGTTTAAGGGAGGTGTCCTATGGAAAACTGTTTTTT. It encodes CASSLREVSYGKLFF.

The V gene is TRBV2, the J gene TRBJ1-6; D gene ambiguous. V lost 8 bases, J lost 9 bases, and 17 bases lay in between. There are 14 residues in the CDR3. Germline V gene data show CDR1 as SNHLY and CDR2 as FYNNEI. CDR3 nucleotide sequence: TGTGCCAGCGCAGACCAAGTGGGGTCTTCACCCCTCCACTTT. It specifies CASADQVGSSPLHF.

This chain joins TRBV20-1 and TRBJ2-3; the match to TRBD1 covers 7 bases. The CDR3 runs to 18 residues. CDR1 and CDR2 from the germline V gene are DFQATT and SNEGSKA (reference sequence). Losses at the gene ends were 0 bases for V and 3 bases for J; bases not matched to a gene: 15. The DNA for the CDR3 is TGCAGTGCTAGAGATAGTCCCCGGACAGGTCAAGGGACAGATACGCAGTATTTT. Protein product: CSARDSPRTGQGTDTQYF.

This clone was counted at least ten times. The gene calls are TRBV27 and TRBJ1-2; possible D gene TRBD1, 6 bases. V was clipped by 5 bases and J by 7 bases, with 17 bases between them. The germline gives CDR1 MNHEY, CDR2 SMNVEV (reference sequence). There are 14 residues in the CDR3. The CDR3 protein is CASSLTQQGGGYTF. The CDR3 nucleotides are TGTGCCAGCAGTCTTACACAACAGGGCGGTGGCTACACCTTC.

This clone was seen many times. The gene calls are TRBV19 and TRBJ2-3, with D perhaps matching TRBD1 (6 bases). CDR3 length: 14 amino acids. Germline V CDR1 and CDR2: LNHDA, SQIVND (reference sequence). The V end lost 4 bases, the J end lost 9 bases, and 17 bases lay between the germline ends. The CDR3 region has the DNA TGTGCCAGTAGTAGACAGGCCCTCCAAGGGACGCAGTATTTT. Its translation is CASSRQALQGTQYF.

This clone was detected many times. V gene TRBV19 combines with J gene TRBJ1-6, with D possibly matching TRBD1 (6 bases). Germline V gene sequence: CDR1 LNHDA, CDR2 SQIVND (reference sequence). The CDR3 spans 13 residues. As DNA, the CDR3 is TGTGCGGGTGGAGGACAGTGGGATGCACCCCTCCACTTT. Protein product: CAGGGQWDAPLHF.

The CDR3 DNA reads as TGTGCCAGCAGGGGGGCGTTACCAAATGAGCAGTTCTTC. Amino acids: CASRGALPNEQFF. The rearrangement uses TRBV13 and TRBJ2-1; weak D call: TRBD1 (6 bases). Trimming cost V 6 bases and J 7 bases, with 13 bases left between them. Germline CDR1 is PRHDT and CDR2 is FYEKMQ (reference sequence). The CDR3 spans 13 residues.

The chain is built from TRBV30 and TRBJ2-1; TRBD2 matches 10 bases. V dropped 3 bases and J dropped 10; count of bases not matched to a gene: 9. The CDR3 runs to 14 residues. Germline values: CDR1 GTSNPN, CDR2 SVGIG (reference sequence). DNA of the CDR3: TGTGCCTGGAGCTCTCTAGCGGGAGTCAACGAGCAGTTCTTC. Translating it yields CAWSSLAGVNEQFF.

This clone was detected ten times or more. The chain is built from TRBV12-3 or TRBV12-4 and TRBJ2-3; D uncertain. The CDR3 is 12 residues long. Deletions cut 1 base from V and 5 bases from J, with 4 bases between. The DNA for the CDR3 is TGTGCCAGCAGTTTAGGGGGAGATACGCAGTATTTT. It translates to CASSLGGDTQYF.

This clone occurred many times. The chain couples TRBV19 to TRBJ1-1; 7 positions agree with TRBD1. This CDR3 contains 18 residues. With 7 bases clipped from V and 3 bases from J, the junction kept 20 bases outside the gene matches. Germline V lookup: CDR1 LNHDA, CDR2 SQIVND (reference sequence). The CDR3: CASTPGTAGNRIHTEAFF. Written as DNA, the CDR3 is TGTGCCAGTACCCCCGGGACAGCAGGCAACAGGATTCACACTGAAGCTTTCTTT.

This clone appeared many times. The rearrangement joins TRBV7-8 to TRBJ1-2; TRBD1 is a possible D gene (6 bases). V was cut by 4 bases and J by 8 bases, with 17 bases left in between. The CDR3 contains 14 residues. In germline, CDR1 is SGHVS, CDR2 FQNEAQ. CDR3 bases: TGTGCCAGCAGCTCAACGGACAGTATAGACGGCTACACCTTC. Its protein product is CASSSTDSIDGYTF.

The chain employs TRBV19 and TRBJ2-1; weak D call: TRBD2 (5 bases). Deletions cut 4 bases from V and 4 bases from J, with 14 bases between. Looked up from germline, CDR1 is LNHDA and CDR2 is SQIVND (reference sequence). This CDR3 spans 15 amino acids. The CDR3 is CASSNLQLVYNEQFF. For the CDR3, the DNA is TGTGCCAGTAGTAACCTCCAACTAGTGTACAATGAGCAGTTCTTC.

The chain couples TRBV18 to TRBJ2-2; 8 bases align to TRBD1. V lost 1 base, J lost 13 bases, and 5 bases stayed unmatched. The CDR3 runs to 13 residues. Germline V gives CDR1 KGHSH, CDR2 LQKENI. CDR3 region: CASSPRGQGSLFF. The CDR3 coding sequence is TGTGCCAGCTCACCACGAGGACAGGGATCGCTGTTTTTT.

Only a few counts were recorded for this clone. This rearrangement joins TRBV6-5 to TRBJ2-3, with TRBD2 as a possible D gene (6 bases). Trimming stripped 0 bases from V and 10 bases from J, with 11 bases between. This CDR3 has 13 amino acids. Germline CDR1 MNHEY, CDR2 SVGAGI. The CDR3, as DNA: TGTGCCAGCAGTTACTCGAATGGAGGGGCGCAGTATTTT. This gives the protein CASSYSNGGAQYF.

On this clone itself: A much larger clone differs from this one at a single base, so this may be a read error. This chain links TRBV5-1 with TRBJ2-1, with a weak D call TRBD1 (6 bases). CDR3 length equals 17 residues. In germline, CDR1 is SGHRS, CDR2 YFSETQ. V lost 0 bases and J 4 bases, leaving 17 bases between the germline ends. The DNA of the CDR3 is TGCGCCAGCAGCTTGGGACGGCGGCAGGGGAAATACAATGAGCAGTTCTTC. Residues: CASSLGRRQGKYNEQFF.

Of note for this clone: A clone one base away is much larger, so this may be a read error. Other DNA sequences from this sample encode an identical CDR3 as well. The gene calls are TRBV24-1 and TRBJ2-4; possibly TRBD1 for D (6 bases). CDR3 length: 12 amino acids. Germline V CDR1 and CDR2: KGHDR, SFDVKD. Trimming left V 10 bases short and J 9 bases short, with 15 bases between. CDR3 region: CATRVQGGIQYF. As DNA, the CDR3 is TGTGCCACAAGGGTACAGGGCGGCATTCAGTACTTC.

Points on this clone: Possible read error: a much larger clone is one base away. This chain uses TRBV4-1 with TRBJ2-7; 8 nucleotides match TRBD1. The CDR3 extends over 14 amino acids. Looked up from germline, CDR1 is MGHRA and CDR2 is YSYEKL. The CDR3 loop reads CASSPGQGSYDQYF. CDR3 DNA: TGCGCCAGCAGCCCCGGACAGGGCTCCTACGATCAGTACTTC.